Following are 14 T cell receptor beta chains from one sample sequenced in a study of shared clonotypes between healthy human individuals. Profiling relied on immunoSEQ multiplex PCR, and the TCRdb table lists in-frame clones only, not all of them. The table includes approximately 740,000 clones, over 65% detected once. The source material was memory CD4+ T cells sorted from blood. Specified subset: CD45RA-negative fraction. These receptors came from a woman in her 30s in good health.

J is TRBJ2-7 and V is TRBV18, with no clear D. V gave up 2 bases and J gave up 5 bases, with 13 bases separating them. CDR1 and CDR2 (germline): KGHSH, LQKENI. This CDR3 has 14 amino acids. DNA for the CDR3: TGTGCCAGCTCACCAGTTCCCCCTCGGGACGAGCAGTACTTC. It specifies CASSPVPPRDEQYF.

The gene calls are TRBV2 and TRBJ2-1; TRBD2 matches at 11 bases. The CDR3 runs 15 residues. Germline trimming cut 4 bases from V and 3 bases from J; bases unmatched to any gene: 2. Germline-derived CDR1 and CDR2 are SNHLY and FYNNEI. CDR3 sequence: CASSVLAGGYNEQFF. CDR3 in DNA: TGTGCCAGCAGTGTGCTAGCGGGAGGCTACAATGAGCAGTTCTTC.

The chain carries TRBV4-1 and TRBJ2-5; 10 positions agree with TRBD2. CDR3 length: 15 residues. Losses at the gene ends were 1 base for V and 5 bases for J; bases not matched to a gene: 4. The germline gives CDR1 MGHRA, CDR2 YSYEKL. The CDR3 region is CASSQVLAGVETQYF. The CDR3 DNA is TGCGCCAGCAGCCAAGTTCTAGCGGGAGTTGAGACCCAGTACTTC.

This chain links TRBV18 with TRBJ1-5; a possible D gene is TRBD1 (6 bases). The CDR3 contains 13 residues. V was cut by 4 bases and J by 7 bases, with 11 bases left in between. Germline V lookup: CDR1 KGHSH, CDR2 LQKENI. The DNA for the CDR3 is TGTGCCAGCTCACGGGGACAACTACAGCCCCAGCATTTT. This encodes CASSRGQLQPQHF.

The gene calls are TRBV19 and TRBJ1-5; maybe TRBD1 (6 bases). V lost 3 bases, J lost 0 bases, and 18 bases lay in between. CDR3 length: 18 residues. The germline gives CDR1 LNHDA, CDR2 SQIVND (reference sequence). CDR3 loop: CASSISAGATYSNQPQHF. The CDR3 region has the DNA TGTGCCAGTAGTATCTCGGCAGGGGCCACATATAGCAATCAGCCCCAGCATTTT.

The V call is TRBV2, the J call TRBJ2-7, with D perhaps assigned TRBD1 or TRBD2 (6 bases each). Looked up from germline, CDR1 is SNHLY and CDR2 is FYNNEI. Trimming removed 6 bases at V and 4 bases at J, with 16 bases between. CDR3 length equals 14 residues. CDR3 DNA: TGTGCCAGCAGGGGGTTCGGGGGCAAATACGAGCAGTACTTC. Translation gives CASRGFGGKYEQYF. Looking up the rest from reference TRBV2 and TRBJ2-7 gives the full variable domain: EPEVTQTPSHQVTQMGQEVILRCVPISNHLYFYWYRQILGQKVEFLVSFYNNEISEKSEIFDDQFSVERPDGSNFTLKIRSTKLEDSAMYFCASRGFGGKYEQYFGPGTRLTVT.

The chain joins TRBV12-1 to TRBJ2-2. TRBV12-1 is assigned pseudogene status. The CDR3 extends over 18 amino acids. The CDR3 loop is CASSPPHLPGRRTGELFF. The CDR3 DNA reads as TGTGCCAGCAGCCCGCCACATTTACCGGGACGTCGCACCGGGGAGCTGTTTTTT.

Of note for this clone: A much more abundant neighbour one base away suggests this may be a read error. This chain connects TRBV15 to TRBJ1-5, with D unresolved. CDR1 and CDR2 (germline): LNHNV, YYDKDF (reference sequence). The CDR3 is made up of 12 amino acids. The CDR3, as DNA: TGTACCACCAGGAGCTATAATCAGCCCCAGCATTTT. Residues: CTTRSYNQPQHF.

The chain links TRBV19 to TRBJ1-5; D remains ambiguous. CDR1 LNHDA and CDR2 SQIVND come from the germline V gene (reference sequence). Trimming stripped 5 bases from V and 5 bases from J, with 16 bases between. The CDR3 extends over 15 amino acids. CDR3 loop: CASSATTQMYQPQHF. CDR3 nucleotides: TGTGCCAGTAGTGCGACGACCCAGATGTATCAGCCCCAGCATTTT.

The V and J genes are TRBV28 and TRBJ2-3, with TRBD2 matching over 9 bases. CDR3 length: 17 residues. V dropped 2 bases and J dropped 5; count of bases not matched to a gene: 11. Germline V gene data show CDR1 as MDHEN and CDR2 as SYDVKM. CDR3 sequence reads: CASSLRGSGSIGDTQYF. As DNA, the CDR3 is TGTGCCAGCAGTTTAAGGGGTAGCGGGAGTATTGGAGATACGCAGTATTTT. Full variable domain (remainder filled in from reference TRBV28 and TRBJ2-3): DVKVTQSSRYLVKRTGEKVFLECVQDMDHENMFWYRQDPGLGLRLIYFSYDVKMKEKGDIPEGYSVSREKKERFSLILESASTNQTSMYLCASSLRGSGSIGDTQYFGPGTRLTVL.

The chain joins TRBV27 to TRBJ1-3; no firm D call. From germline, CDR1 is MNHEY and CDR2 SMNVEV (reference sequence). V was cut by 7 bases and J by 0 bases, with 10 bases left in between. The CDR3 runs to 14 residues. DNA of the CDR3: TGTGCCAGCAAAGATCTTTCCTCTGGAAACACCATATATTTT. It yields the protein CASKDLSSGNTIYF.

In DNA form, the CDR3 reads TGTGCCTGGCAACAGGGAATCCAAAACATTCAGTACTTC. It encodes CAWQQGIQNIQYF. V usage is TRBV30 and J usage is TRBJ2-4, with a weak D call TRBD1 (6 bases). The germline V gene has CDR1 GTSNPN and CDR2 SVGIG (reference sequence). This CDR3 is built from 13 residues. Trimming removed 5 bases from V and 5 bases from J, with 13 bases in between.

V gene TRBV2 combines with J gene TRBJ1-4; D is unclear. The CDR3 loop spans 13 amino acids. CDR1 is SNHLY and CDR2 is FYNNEI in the germline V gene. Trimming removed 7 bases at V and 4 bases at J, with 10 bases between. For the CDR3, the DNA is TGTGCCAGCACGGCGGGTCTTAATGAAAAACTGTTTTTT. Amino acid sequence: CASTAGLNEKLFF.

The chain uses TRBV30 and TRBJ2-3; weak D call: TRBD2 (6 bases). CDR1 is GTSNPN, CDR2 SVGIG, per germline (reference sequence). The V gene lost 4 bases and the J gene lost 7 bases, with 24 bases spanning the gap. CDR3 length: 16 residues. The CDR3 DNA reads as TGTGCCTGGATCCCTTCCACTAGCCAGGCCGGTCATACGCAGTATTTT. Protein product: CAWIPSTSQAGHTQYF. The full variable domain, in which reference TRBV30 and TRBJ2-3 provide the parts outside the CDR3, is SQTIHQWPATLVQPVGSPLSLECTVEGTSNPNLYWYRQAAGRGLQLLFYSVGIGQISSEVPQNLSASRPQDRQFILSSKKLLLSDSGFYLCAWIPSTSQAGHTQYFGPGTRLTVL.